This TCR beta chain was retrieved from a study of T cells expressing NK-cell markers. Turning to the study itself: The authors derived TCR beta repertoires from sorted CD3+CD56+NKG2C+, CD3+CD56+NKG2C- and CD3+CD56-NKG2C+ T cells. Overall study findings and caveats: The share of CD8+ T cells held by dominant NKG2C+ clonotypes was roughly 1.0-8% in about six donors. Once again these clonotypes came out on top in the CD3+CD56-NKG2C+ fraction of several donors.

Comments on this clonotype: Its antigen is currently unknown.

The cDNA for TCR beta came from 5'RACE template switching with UMIs. TCRdb reprocessed the 5' RACE reads, keeping one entry per CDR3 protein, no DNA. This sample's clone table lists some 440,000 distinct CDR3 sequences. This CDR3 region has 13 residues. Germline CDR1 is SQVTM and CDR2 is ANQGSEA. The receptor's source is a woman aged 45 to 65 in good health. V and J are TRBV29-1 and TRBJ2-2. Sequencing was performed on blood T cells: a sorted CD56 or NKG2C T cell subset, CD4+ or CD8+ T cells, or bulk PBMC T cells (not recorded which). The CDR3 sequence is CSVDLYNTGELFF.